The entry that follows covers one TCR beta chain sequence. There is no known antigen for this receptor. The record has no base qualities; no much larger clone is one base away. Using the deep immunoSEQ assay, TCR CDR3 regions were amplified from genomic DNA by multiplex PCR. Extracted genomic DNA from each cell subset was distributed evenly across all wells of several immunoSEQ 96-well plates, and each plate was treated as a replicate. For sorted subsets, approximately 210 ng of genomic DNA, equivalent to 30,000 or so T cell genomes, went into each replicate PCR. Purified libraries were measured with a Qubit 3.0 fluorometer, size-checked on a Bioanalyzer 2100, and measured again with the KAPA Library Quantification kit. Each immunoSEQ 96-well plate was sequenced on its own single-read 150-cycle Illumina NextSeq 550 flow cell. On the study's bioinformatics: Because the immunoSEQ output held only junctional sequences and lacked quality scores, the filtering could not match the filtering applied to full-length reads. Sequences were annotated with PyIR, a Python wrapper for IgBLAST v1.9, and V/J genes and CDR3 were assigned using IMGT germline references. Any read was removed if the V/J assignment was weak (E-value above 1e-6), the CDR3 was missing, or the read contained stop codons, out-of-frame junctions, or ambiguous translated residues. V3J clonotypes were defined as sequences sharing an identical inferred V gene, J gene, and CDR3 amino acid sequence. Percentage overlap between repertoires was computed as shared unique clonotypes divided by the size of the smaller repertoire. Repertoire richness was assessed with RTK rarefaction, the Chao1 estimator, and Recon v2.1 estimates of unobserved clonotypes. Generation probabilities were computed with OLGA for all TCRbeta clonotypes obtained by the gDNA method from four donors. As stored in TCRdb, this immuneACCESS dataset retains in-frame rearrangements with V and J assigned. A fraction of the clones does not appear; measured against another copy, unresolved V genes explain less than half of the discrepancy, and the remainder lacks a known reason. The D gene and trimming were derived from the DNA, and the V and J assignments and clone size from that table. The sample data list about 800,000 clones, and just over 95% of these were observed just once. The ten top clones hold less than 0.25% of the sample.

The sample is drawn from a study of shared clonotypes between healthy human individuals (dated by TCRdb to 2019 to 2021). Background for the entire study: A few men and a couple of women, aged 18 to 49 years, made up the cohort. Per donor, leukapheresis produced somewhere between about 0.94 and 9.5 billion PBMCs. Per donor, three plates each were used for CD4 naive and CD4 memory, two for CD8 naive, and one for CD8 memory. Blood TCR repertoires of a handful of healthy adults were deeply sequenced to estimate repertoire size and the extent of clonotype sharing between individuals. To increase sequencing depth and limit assay-specific biases, TCR repertoire library preparation and sequencing were carried out by different laboratories using diverse techniques.

CD8 naive samples consisted of CD45RO-negative cells that were positively selected for CCR7, yielding a CD45RA+CCR7+ population without TemRA cells. The donors were healthy, HIV-negative adults who had no recently reported acute infections or vaccinations. Only Caucasian adults living in Nashville, Tennessee, USA were represented among the donors. After blood collection by leukapheresis, PBMCs were isolated using Ficoll-Histopaque density gradient centrifugation and then cryopreserved in the vapor phase of liquid nitrogen. Analytical flow cytometry was used to check the purity and quantity of every magnetically sorted T cell population. Genomic DNA was isolated from every sorted fraction and measured by UV absorbance on a Nanodrop 2000c. Trimming accounts for 10 bases at V and 6 bases at J, while the number of junction bases matched to no gene is 9. From its cysteine to its phenylalanine, the CDR3 spans 14 amino acids. Only the CDR3 region is kept as DNA, spanning 42 bases read in frame from base 1. Via the germline V gene, CDR1 is SGHRS and CDR2 YFSETQ.

What the research found in general, with its limitations: Larger estimated clonotype richness was generally found for naive subsets than for memory subsets. Compared with non-shared clonotypes, clonotypes shared by all four sorted-subset donors had higher generation probabilities. Only blood was sampled, and tissue TCR repertoires likely differ from those in blood. Because the study included a small number of donors, the genetic and exposure-history diversity represented was limited. Pairwise subsampling led to the expectation that sequencing depth would affect the degree of clonotype sharing among donors. Rarefaction of sorted-subset datasets indicated incomplete sequencing despite the large sequencing depth. Roughly 5% of naive CD4, 3% to 3.5% of naive CD8, approximately 2% of memory CD4, and over 0.35% of memory CD8 clonotypes were shared across several donors.

Material for sequencing was naive CD8+ T cells sorted from blood. What this sample's cell subset or site label stands for: CD45RA+CCR7+. This receptor was obtained from a man aged 25 to 45 in good health. The sequence links TRBV5-1 to TRBJ2-3, with 12 bases aligning to TRBD2. In nucleotides, the sequence is TGCGCCGGCCGACTAGCGGGAGAGACGGATACGCAGTATTTT. This gives the protein CAGRLAGETDTQYF. Reference TRBV5-1 and TRBJ2-3 proteins supply the regions before and after the CDR3; the full variable domain is: KAGVTQTPRYLIKTRGQQVTLSCSPISGHRSVSWYQQTPGQGLQFLFEYFSETQRNKGNFPGRFSGRQFSNSRSEMNVSTLELGDSALYLCAGRLAGETDTQYFGPGTRLTVL.